The 20 T cell receptor beta chains below were found in one sample sequenced in a study of T cell responses to AZD1222 COVID-19 vaccine. Data came from immunoSEQ multiplex PCR; TCRdb stores just in-frame clones and leaves some out. The sample lists some 280,000 clones, approximately 94% seen once, with roughly 0.6% in the top ten. Specimen: peripheral blood, collected 28 days after the second AZD1222 dose. Receptor source: an adult who received the AZD1222 COVID-19 vaccine.

The chain couples TRBV6-5 to TRBJ2-7, with D unresolved. Trimming pared 6 bases from V and 0 bases from J, leaving 9 bases between. CDR1 is MNHEY and CDR2 is SVGAGI in the germline V gene. The CDR3 contains 13 residues. The CDR3 nucleotides read TGTGCCAGCAGATCCGGGCCCTCCTACGAGCAGTACTTC. This translates into CASRSGPSYEQYF.

The genes are TRBV6-5 and TRBJ2-2; D call uncertain. Germline lookup yields CDR1 MNHEY and CDR2 SVGAGI. The CDR3 runs to 15 residues. V lost 4 bases, J lost 1 base, and 10 bases lay in between. The CDR3 spells CASSSGFLNTGELFF. The CDR3 nucleotides read TGTGCCAGCAGTTCCGGCTTTCTGAACACCGGGGAGCTGTTTTTT.

The J gene is TRBJ1-6, the V gene TRBV10-3; perhaps TRBD1 as D (5 bases). V was trimmed by 7 bases and J by 7 bases, leaving 11 bases between them. The CDR3 is made up of 13 amino acids. Germline V gene lookup returns CDR1 ENHRY and CDR2 SYGVKD. In DNA form, the CDR3 reads TGTGCCATCACCGGGACTTACAATTCACCCCTCCACTTT. It encodes CAITGTYNSPLHF.

V usage is TRBV28 and J usage is TRBJ1-6; TRBD1 matches 7 bases. This CDR3 contains 15 residues. Germline values: CDR1 MDHEN, CDR2 SYDVKM. The trim removed 5 bases at V and 10 bases at J, leaving 11 bases unmatched. The CDR3 loop reads CASSLPGQSESPLHF. The CDR3 bases are TGTGCCAGCAGTCTACCGGGACAGAGTGAATCACCCCTCCACTTT.

The chain has TRBV28 and TRBJ2-2; perhaps TRBD1 as D (5 bases). The germline V gene encodes CDR1 MDHEN and CDR2 SYDVKM. Trimming shortened V by 7 bases and J by 3 bases, and 12 bases separated the two germline ends. The CDR3 extends over 14 amino acids. The DNA of the CDR3 is TGTGCCAGCAACCAGGGAAAGGACACCGGGGAGCTGTTTTTT. Translation: CASNQGKDTGELFF.

V usage is TRBV29-1 and J usage is TRBJ1-2; D unresolved. Germline loops: CDR1 SQVTM, CDR2 ANQGSEA. Between the trimmed V and J ends, which lost 4 bases and 3 bases, there was a span of 12 bases. The CDR3 is 13 amino acids. For the CDR3, the DNA is TGCAGCGTTGCCCGACTTGGGGACTATGGCTACACCTTC. It codes for CSVARLGDYGYTF.

This sequence joins TRBV7-2 and TRBJ1-2; perhaps TRBD1 as D (5 bases). The V and J ends lost 1 base and 8 bases respectively, with 20 bases between them. The CDR3 totals 16 residues. Germline V gene data show CDR1 as SGHTA and CDR2 as FQGNSA. The CDR3 spells CASSLEYLRTFDGYTF. The DNA of the CDR3 is TGTGCCAGCAGCTTAGAATACCTCCGGACATTCGACGGCTACACCTTC.

Only a few counts were recorded for this clone. The V and J genes are TRBV19 and TRBJ2-2; D may be TRBD1 (6 bases). The CDR3 runs 14 residues. Germline V gene sequence: CDR1 LNHDA, CDR2 SQIVND (reference sequence). Trimming pared 7 bases from V and 3 bases from J, leaving 12 bases between. CDR3 sequence (DNA): TGTGCCAGTAAACAGGGCGACTACACCGGGGAGCTGTTTTTT. This translates into CASKQGDYTGELFF.

This clone was seen only once. This chain connects TRBV5-1 to TRBJ2-5, with D possibly TRBD2 on 6 matching bases. This CDR3 is 14 amino acids long. V gave up 4 bases and J gave up 3 bases, with 13 bases separating them. Germline lookup yields CDR1 SGHRS and CDR2 YFSETQ. The CDR3 coding sequence is TGCGCCAGCAGCCCCTCCCCGGGGGAAGAGACCCAGTACTTC. Its protein product is CASSPSPGEETQYF.

The chain has TRBV4-3 and TRBJ2-2, with D unclear. The V gene lost 0 bases and the J gene lost 2 bases, with 10 bases spanning the gap. Germline CDR1 LGHNA, CDR2 YSLEER. This CDR3 has 16 residues. The CDR3 DNA is TGCGCCAGCAGCCAAGATTCGCAGGCTAACACCGGGGAGCTGTTTTTT. Protein product: CASSQDSQANTGELFF.

DNA of the CDR3: TGCAGCGTTTTTAATCCTACGACCGGGGAGCTGTTTTTT. Residues: CSVFNPTTGELFF. V usage is TRBV29-1 and J usage is TRBJ2-2, with no clear D. CDR3 length: 13 amino acids. V was pared by 5 bases and J by 5 bases, with 12 bases between. Per the germline V gene, CDR1 is SQVTM and CDR2 is ANQGSEA.

V usage is TRBV4-1 and J usage is TRBJ1-2; 8 nucleotides align to TRBD1. J gave up 7 bases and V 1 base, and 11 bases lay outside the gene matches. The CDR3 has 16 amino acids. CDR1 and CDR2 (germline): MGHRA, YSYEKL. CDR3 loop: CASSQAYPGGSGGYTF. CDR3 bases: TGCGCCAGCAGCCAAGCCTATCCAGGGGGCTCTGGTGGCTACACCTTC.

This chain uses TRBV11-1 with TRBJ2-7; TRBD2 aligns across 8 bases. The V and J ends lost 6 bases and 5 bases, in that order; junction bases with no gene match: 15. The CDR3 runs to 16 residues. CDR1 SGHAT and CDR2 FQDESV come from the germline V gene (reference sequence). DNA of the CDR3: TGTGCCAGCAGTGAAGGGGGGACTAGGATATCCCACGAGCAGTACTTC. It is translated as CASSEGGTRISHEQYF.

This chain uses TRBV5-1 with TRBJ2-7, with D tentatively TRBD1 (5 bases). CDR3 length: 12 residues. From germline, CDR1 is SGHRS and CDR2 YFSETQ. Trimming removed 1 base at V and 3 bases at J, with 5 bases between. The CDR3 DNA reads as TGCGCCAGCAGCTTGCAGGGCTACGAGCAGTACTTC. Translating gives CASSLQGYEQYF.

The chain couples TRBV5-6 to TRBJ2-2; 10 nucleotides align to TRBD1. The length of the CDR3 is 16 residues. Germline assignment: CDR1 SGHDT and CDR2 YYEEEE. Unmatched junction bases numbered 7, after V lost 3 bases and J lost 5 bases. The CDR3 here is CASSWTGTGETGELFF. CDR3 DNA sequence: TGTGCCAGCAGCTGGACCGGGACAGGGGAAACCGGGGAGCTGTTTTTT.

The chain recombines TRBV3-1 (or the pseudogene TRBV3-2) with TRBJ1-2; a possible D gene is TRBD1 (5 bases). From germline, CDR1 is LGHDT and CDR2 YNNKEL (reference sequence). The CDR3 length is 13 residues. V was shortened by 7 bases and J by 6 bases, with 15 bases between the two germline ends. CDR3 residues: CASNLGPGDGYTF. The CDR3 region has the DNA TGTGCCAGCAATTTAGGGCCGGGGGATGGCTACACCTTC.

The rearrangement uses TRBV9 and TRBJ2-7, with TRBD2 as a possible D gene (5 bases). The length of the CDR3 is 14 residues. Per germline, CDR1 SGDLS and CDR2 YYNGEE. V lost 4 bases and J 3 bases, leaving 14 bases between the germline ends. The CDR3 coding sequence is TGTGCCAGCAGCATAGTGGCTAGCAGCTACGAGCAGTACTTC. This gives the protein CASSIVASSYEQYF.

The chain couples TRBV6-5 to TRBJ2-7, with 9 bases lining up with TRBD2. The CDR3 runs 15 residues. Germline values: CDR1 MNHEY, CDR2 SVGAGI. Germline trimming cut 10 bases from V and 4 bases from J; bases unmatched to any gene: 14. This CDR3 reads CANPWVSGRGYEQYF. CDR3 DNA: TGTGCCAACCCTTGGGTTAGCGGGAGAGGGTACGAGCAGTACTTC.

The V gene is TRBV5-1, the J gene TRBJ1-2; tentative D call: TRBD1 (5 bases). Between the trimmed V and J ends, which lost 6 bases and 4 bases, there was a span of 16 bases. CDR1 is SGHRS, CDR2 YFSETQ, per germline. This CDR3 contains 14 residues. In DNA form, the CDR3 reads TGCGCCAGCACCGAAAACTCGGGGGGCTATGGCTACACCTTC. It specifies CASTENSGGYGYTF.

The chain uses TRBV6-2 or TRBV6-3 and TRBJ2-4; no clear D gene. V was clipped by 2 bases and J by 4 bases, with 9 bases between them. The germline gives CDR1 MNHEY, CDR2 SVGEGT. CDR3 length: 14 amino acids. This CDR3 reads CASSYGNIKNIQYF. The CDR3 region has the DNA TGTGCCAGCAGTTACGGTAACATAAAAAACATTCAGTACTTC.